This T cell receptor beta chain was identified in a study of cytomegalovirus exposure and HLA in healthy donors. Germline V CDR1 and CDR2: SGHNT, YENEEA. The CDR3 contains 13 residues. V was pared by 6 bases and J by 11 bases, with 8 bases of the junction left unmatched. The PCR contained 60 Vbeta and 13 Jbeta primers. The repertoire was sequenced with immunoSEQ multiplex PCR; TCRdb's copy has only in-frame clones and lacks some. This table has approximately 90,000 clones, 63% appearing once. This receptor was identified in a woman under 40 in good health and CMV-seronegative. The rearrangement links TRBV11-3 to TRBJ1-1, with 11 bases matching TRBD1. The sequencing sample was made of PBMCs. CDR3 amino acids: CASSEDRGLRAFF. The CDR3 DNA sequence: TGTGCCAGCAGTGAGGACAGGGGGCTGCGGGCTTTCTTT.